What follows describes a single T cell receptor beta chain. Its antigen is as yet unknown. These data belong to a study of shared clonotypes between healthy human individuals. Study outcomes and limitations: Few donors restricted represented genetic and exposure-history diversity.

Terminally differentiated effector memory CD45RA+ cells were excluded from the naive CD8 cells, which were CD45RO-negative and positively selected for CCR7. The study drew all its donors from Caucasian adults living in Nashville, Tennessee. Clones were sequenced by immunoSEQ multiplex PCR, and TCRdb holds only the in-frame ones, with some missing. The sample holds some 2,100,000 clones, 90% to 95% seen once. The material sequenced was naive CD8+ T cells from PBMCs. This sequence was found in a man aged 18 to 29 in good health. Some clones in this sample may be carry-over from other donors' samples.

CDR3 sequence reads: CASRVKGLAGVTEQFF. As DNA, the CDR3 is TGTGCCAGCAGAGTGAAGGGACTAGCGGGAGTAACTGAGCAGTTCTTC. The chain combines TRBV2 with TRBJ2-1, with 14 bases identical to TRBD2. J gave up 9 bases and V 6 bases, and 10 bases lay outside the gene matches. Germline V lookup: CDR1 SNHLY, CDR2 FYNNEI. This CDR3 is built from 16 residues.